Each of the 10 T cell receptor beta chains below was sequenced from the same sample in a study of human T cells and chemical hapten exposure. From the RACE reads, TCRdb called clonotypes with MiXCR, one entry per CDR3 protein. The table lists under 300,000 distinct CDR3 sequences, just under 8% of them singletons. The time point denotes: pre-sensitization, week 0. This sample's treatment: therapeutic diphenylcyclopropenone sensitization with weekly scalp DPC. The sequencing here drew on whole blood, taken in connection with sensitization to the hapten diphenylcyclopropenone (DPC). Every receptor here comes from a man aged 18 to 30 with alopecia areata. Some clones in this sample may be carry-over from other donors' samples.

The table lists this clonotype with a few counts. This chain links TRBV6-2 or TRBV6-3 with TRBJ2-7, with a possible D match to TRBD1 (6 bases). The CDR3 has 12 amino acids. Trimming left V 5 bases short and J 7 bases short, with 12 bases between. The germline V gene has CDR1 MNHEY and CDR2 SVGEGT. The CDR3 protein is CASSRDIKEQYF. The DNA for the CDR3 is TGTGCCAGCAGTCGGGACATCAAAGAGCAGTACTTC.

This clonotype was recorded a few times. The J gene is TRBJ1-2, the V gene TRBV4-1; tentatively, D is TRBD1 (5 bases). Germline V gene sequence: CDR1 MGHRA, CDR2 YSYEKL. Trimming took 2 bases from V and 6 from J, leaving 16 bases between them. The CDR3 has 15 residues. The CDR3: CASSQQHGMDNGYTF. In nucleotides, the CDR3 is TGCGCCAGCAGCCAACAACACGGGATGGACAATGGCTACACCTTC.

This clonotype was observed at least ten times. V usage is TRBV7-2 and J usage is TRBJ1-5; D call uncertain. In germline, CDR1 is SGHTA, CDR2 FQGNSA. The V gene lost 1 base and the J gene lost 9 bases, with 10 bases spanning the gap. The CDR3 runs 13 residues. The CDR3 coding sequence is TGTGCCAGCAGCTTAGTCTTTTTCGGGCCCCAGCATTTT. This gives the protein CASSLVFFGPQHF.

V is TRBV12-3 or TRBV12-4 and J is TRBJ2-1; 10 positions agree with TRBD2. The CDR3 length is 17 residues. V shed 3 bases, J shed 0 bases, and the junction held 5 bases outside the gene matches. CDR3 in DNA: TGTGCCAGCAGTTTCCGGAGCGGGGGGGGCTCCTACAATGAGCAGTTCTTC. This encodes CASSFRSGGGSYNEQFF.

This clonotype was detected ten times or more. The J gene is TRBJ1-2, the V gene TRBV28; D is unresolved. Germline CDR1 and CDR2: MDHEN and SYDVKM. The CDR3 covers 14 residues. Trimming cost V 4 bases and J 8 bases, with 17 bases left between them. The chain's CDR3 is CASSSLKGVRGYTF. In nucleotides, the CDR3 is TGTGCCAGCAGTTCCCTGAAGGGTGTACGGGGCTACACCTTC.

Here the CDR3 DNA reads TGTGCCAGCCCCCGCCCGACTAGCGGGGGGGAAGAGACCCAGTACTTC. Translating it yields CASPRPTSGGEETQYF. V usage is TRBV2 and J usage is TRBJ2-5; 14 bases are a match to TRBD2. CDR3 length: 16 residues. Germline-derived CDR1 and CDR2 are SNHLY and FYNNEI. V lost 8 bases, J lost 3 bases, and 8 bases stayed unmatched.

Ten or more counts support this clonotype. This rearrangement joins TRBV7-2 to TRBJ2-1; 11 bases fit TRBD1. CDR1 is SGHTA, CDR2 FQGNSA, per germline. V shed 5 bases, J shed 6 bases, and the junction held 3 bases outside the gene matches. The CDR3 has 14 amino acids. The CDR3 sequence is CASSLGTGGNEQFF. Written as DNA, the CDR3 is TGTGCCAGCAGCCTAGGGACAGGGGGCAATGAGCAGTTCTTC.

The genes are TRBV9 and TRBJ2-3; D tentatively fits TRBD1 or TRBD2 (5 bases each). Germline CDR1 reads SGDLS; CDR2 reads YYNGEE. The CDR3 contains 13 residues. Trimming cost V 3 bases and J 6 bases, with 11 bases left between them. In DNA form, the CDR3 reads TGTGCCAGCAGCGCCGGGACCCCGGATACGCAGTATTTT. This codes for CASSAGTPDTQYF.

The V and J genes are TRBV6-5 and TRBJ1-2, with a weak D call TRBD1 (6 bases). The ends were cut back, 0 bases at V and 2 bases at J, with 10 bases in the middle. Germline V gene data show CDR1 as MNHEY and CDR2 as SVGAGI. The CDR3 covers 15 residues. CDR3 region: CASSYSSGGNYGYTF. The CDR3 DNA reads TGTGCCAGCAGTTACTCTAGTGGGGGCAACTATGGCTACACCTTC.

This clonotype appeared many times. The chain links TRBV29-1 to TRBJ2-7; possibly TRBD1 or TRBD2 for D (6 bases each). Germline values: CDR1 SQVTM, CDR2 ANQGSEA. Trimming took off 5 bases at V and 4 bases at J, with 18 bases between the two ends. This CDR3 comprises 14 residues. This CDR3 reads CSVFPGGLAYEQYF. The CDR3 nucleotides read TGCAGCGTTTTTCCCGGGGGCCTAGCATACGAGCAGTACTTC.